The 16 T cell receptor beta chains below were found in one sample sequenced in a study of cytomegalovirus exposure and HLA in healthy donors. Use of 60 Vbeta and 13 Jbeta primers characterized the PCR. Sequenced by immunoSEQ multiplex PCR; TCRdb stores in-frame clones only, minus some. The data contain fewer than 250,000 clones, 75% to 80% of them singletons. The sequencing sample was made of PBMCs. Every receptor here comes from a male donor in good health and CMV-seronegative.

This chain links TRBV10-3 with TRBJ2-3, with 9 bases identical to TRBD2. The germline V gene has CDR1 ENHRY and CDR2 SYGVKD. V lost 8 bases and J lost 0; bases outside the gene matches: 9. This CDR3 contains 16 residues. The CDR3 spells CAILGGTSPSTDTQYF. Written as DNA, the CDR3 is TGTGCCATCCTCGGCGGGACTAGCCCTAGCACAGATACGCAGTATTTT.

The rearrangement joins TRBV5-6 to TRBJ1-3; a possible D gene is TRBD1 (5 bases). Looked up from germline, CDR1 is SGHDT and CDR2 is YYEEEE. There are 15 residues in the CDR3. With 4 bases removed from V and 4 bases from J, the gap between germline ends came to 15 bases. The CDR3 is CASSAGPGGGNTIYF. The CDR3 nucleotides are TGTGCCAGCAGCGCGGGTCCGGGGGGAGGAAACACCATATATTTT. Together with reference TRBV5-6 and TRBJ1-3, the CDR3 gives the full variable domain: DAGVTQSPTHLIKTRGQQVTLRCSPKSGHDTVSWYQQALGQGPQFIFQYYEEEERQRGNFPDRFSGHQFPNYSSELNVNALLLGDSALYLCASSAGPGGGNTIYFGEGSWLTVV.

DNA of the CDR3: TGTGCCACCTTGGACAGTGGAAACACCATATATTTT. This sequence encodes CATLDSGNTIYF. V is TRBV10-3 and J is TRBJ1-3, with a tentative D call TRBD1 (6 bases). Germline V gene data show CDR1 as ENHRY and CDR2 as SYGVKD. Trimming took off 10 bases at V and 3 bases at J, with 10 bases between the two ends. The CDR3 contains 12 residues.

This clone was seen a handful of times. The V gene is TRBV6-5, the J gene TRBJ1-1, with TRBD1 matching over 7 bases. With 2 bases clipped from V and 4 bases from J, the junction kept 4 bases outside the gene matches. CDR1 is MNHEY, CDR2 SVGAGI, per germline. This CDR3 is 14 amino acids long. CDR3 loop: CASSYDRERTEAFF. CDR3 in DNA: TGTGCCAGCAGTTACGACAGGGAGCGCACTGAAGCTTTCTTT.

The rearrangement uses TRBV9 and TRBJ1-3; the D gene is possibly TRBD1 (6 bases). V was shortened by 0 bases and J by 3 bases, with 16 bases between the two germline ends. CDR3 size: 17 residues. Germline V gives CDR1 SGDLS, CDR2 YYNGEE. The CDR3 DNA reads as TGTGCCAGCAGCGTAGGTTCGGCAGGGGTGGATGGAAACACCATATATTTT. Protein product: CASSVGSAGVDGNTIYF. Together with reference TRBV9 and TRBJ1-3, the CDR3 gives the full variable domain: DSGVTQTPKHLITATGQRVTLRCSPRSGDLSVYWYQQSLDQGLQFLIQYYNGEERAKGNILERFSAQQFPDLHSELNLSSLELGDSALYFCASSVGSAGVDGNTIYFGEGSWLTVV.

The chain recombines TRBV27 with TRBJ2-1; D unclear. The germline V gene has CDR1 MNHEY and CDR2 SMNVEV (reference sequence). V lost 4 bases and J 0 bases, leaving 7 bases between the germline ends. This CDR3 spans 14 amino acids. CDR3 DNA: TGTGCCAGCAGTTCGCCTAGCTCCTACAATGAGCAGTTCTTC. It is translated as CASSSPSSYNEQFF.

The sample holds one count of this clone. V gene TRBV28 combines with J gene TRBJ1-2, with D unclear. V was clipped by 3 bases and J by 2 bases, with 7 bases between them. The CDR3 spans 13 residues. Germline V gene data show CDR1 as MDHEN and CDR2 as SYDVKM. The CDR3 region is CASSFDRNYGYTF. CDR3 sequence (DNA): TGTGCCAGCAGTTTTGATCGGAACTATGGCTACACCTTC.

The CDR3 here is CASSADRDYYGYTF. The CDR3 DNA is TGTGCCAGCAGCGCAGACAGGGACTACTATGGCTACACCTTC. The V and J genes are TRBV9 and TRBJ1-2, with 7 bases aligning to TRBD1. The CDR3 has 14 residues. V was clipped by 3 bases and J by 3 bases; unmatched bases: 5. The germline gives CDR1 SGDLS, CDR2 YYNGEE.

This chain links TRBV18 with TRBJ1-1; D gene unclear. There are 15 residues in the CDR3. The germline V and J ends were trimmed by 3 bases and 4 bases, with 15 bases remaining between them. The germline V gene encodes CDR1 KGHSH and CDR2 LQKENI. CDR3 bases: TGTGCCAGCTCACCTTATGGGAGCAGGAGCACTGAAGCTTTCTTT. Protein product: CASSPYGSRSTEAFF.

This clone was counted once. The rearrangement joins TRBV2 to TRBJ1-5, with 11 bases matching TRBD1. This CDR3 has 18 residues. With V trimmed by 6 bases and J by 1 base, 11 bases remained unmatched. CDR1 is SNHLY and CDR2 is FYNNEI in the germline V gene. DNA for the CDR3: TGTGCCAGCAGCGTAAACCTGGACAGGGGGCTGAGCAATCAGCCCCAGCATTTT. It translates to CASSVNLDRGLSNQPQHF.

The V call is TRBV6-5, the J call TRBJ1-2, with D perhaps TRBD1 (6 bases). The CDR3 is made up of 14 amino acids. Per germline, CDR1 MNHEY and CDR2 SVGAGI. The germline V and J ends were trimmed by 6 bases and 5 bases, with 16 bases remaining between them. The CDR3 reads CASRTTGPGYGYTF. In DNA form, the CDR3 reads TGTGCCAGCAGGACGACAGGACCGGGTTATGGCTACACCTTC.

The chain joins TRBV4-3 to TRBJ1-5; TRBD1 might be the D (5 bases). Germline V gene data show CDR1 as LGHNA and CDR2 as YSLEER. The V end lost 0 bases, the J end lost 6 bases, and 12 bases lay between the germline ends. There are 15 residues in the CDR3. CDR3 DNA: TGCGCCAGCAGCCAAGAGGCAGGGAGGAGTCAGCCCCAGCATTTT. It codes for CASSQEAGRSQPQHF.

The gene calls are TRBV5-6 and TRBJ2-2; a weak D match, TRBD1 (5 bases). V was pared by 4 bases and J by 1 base, with 8 bases between. Per the germline V gene, CDR1 is SGHDT and CDR2 is YYEEEE. This CDR3 is built from 14 residues. The CDR3 reads CASSLQGNTGELFF. DNA for the CDR3: TGTGCCAGCAGCCTTCAGGGGAACACCGGGGAGCTGTTTTTT.

On this clone itself: The same CDR3 also results from other DNA sequences found in this sample. V usage is TRBV19 and J usage is TRBJ1-1, with a possible D match to TRBD1 (5 bases). From germline, CDR1 is LNHDA and CDR2 SQIVND (reference sequence). Trimming removed 3 bases at V and 8 bases at J, with 10 bases between. The CDR3 length is 12 residues. The CDR3 coding sequence is TGTGCCAGTAGTATCCGCGGGGCAGAAGCTTTCTTT. Its protein is CASSIRGAEAFF.

This clone was seen more than once but under ten times. The rearrangement joins TRBV21-1 to TRBJ2-4; the D call of TRBD2 is as the table states it, not checked on the DNA. TRBV21-1 is a pseudogene. This CDR3 has 16 amino acids. CDR3 sequence (DNA): TGTGCCAGCAGCCCTCGACTAGAGCTAGCCAAAAACATTCAGTACTTC. As protein: CASSPRLELAKNIQYF.

The chain joins TRBV9 to TRBJ1-2; 8 bases are a match to TRBD1. Germline CDR1 SGDLS, CDR2 YYNGEE. The CDR3 has 13 amino acids. Germline trimming cut 2 bases from V and 8 bases from J; bases unmatched to any gene: 5. The CDR3 reads CASSVDRAWGYTF. In DNA, the CDR3 is TGTGCCAGCAGCGTGGACAGGGCTTGGGGCTACACCTTC. Full variable domain (rest looked up from reference TRBV9 and TRBJ1-2): DSGVTQTPKHLITATGQRVTLRCSPRSGDLSVYWYQQSLDQGLQFLIQYYNGEERAKGNILERFSAQQFPDLHSELNLSSLELGDSALYFCASSVDRAWGYTFGSGTRLTVV.